In its sample, the clone carrying this TCR beta chain was seen many times. Its target is not known. The data belong to a study of Graves' ophthalmopathy and Graves' hyperthyroidism. Overall study context: Before any treatment, peripheral blood was taken at the initial diagnosis. Findings and limits, study-wide: Progression of ophthalmopathy was predicted by the model with less than 71% sensitivity and 72.22% specificity.

Amplified material comprised TCR beta CDR3 regions derived from RNA transcripts. First-round RT-PCR with HTBI primers preceded a second-round multiplex PCR. One entry per CDR3 protein results from TCRdb running MiXCR on the multiplex PCR reads. The table includes some 200,000 distinct CDR3 sequences, under 30% detected once. The CDR3 covers 14 residues. The trim removed 5 bases at V and 7 bases at J, leaving 5 bases unmatched. Looked up from germline, CDR1 is MDHEN and CDR2 is SYDVKM. The clonotype comes from a man aged 45-65 years with Graves' ophthalmopathy. The rearrangement links TRBV28 to TRBJ2-2; 9 bases agree with TRBD2. Sequenced sample: peripheral blood. The CDR3 spells CASSNSGRYGELFF. The CDR3 DNA sequence: TGTGCCAGCAGTAACAGCGGGAGGTACGGGGAGCTGTTTTTT. Combining the CDR3 with reference TRBV28 and TRBJ2-2 gives the whole variable domain DVKVTQSSRYLVKRTGEKVFLECVQDMDHENMFWYRQDPGLGLRLIYFSYDVKMKEKGDIPEGYSVSREKKERFSLILESASTNQTSMYLCASSNSGRYGELFFGEGSRLTVL.